These 5 T cell receptor beta chains originate from one sample sequenced in a study of T cells expressing NK-cell markers. For each CDR3 protein, TCRdb gives one entry from its re-call of the 5' RACE reads, without DNA. This repertoire includes roughly 430,000 distinct CDR3 sequences. Source material: blood T cells: a sorted CD56 or NKG2C T cell subset, CD4+ or CD8+ T cells, or bulk PBMC T cells (not recorded which). All receptors come from a woman aged 18-70 years in good health.

The CDR3 region is CASSLTDDTDTQYF. The genes are TRBV27 and TRBJ2-3. The germline V gene encodes CDR1 MNHEY and CDR2 SMNVEV (reference sequence). This CDR3 comprises 14 residues.

This chain joins TRBV30 and TRBJ2-3. This CDR3 is built from 13 residues. From germline, CDR1 is GTSNPN and CDR2 SVGIG (reference sequence). The CDR3 sequence is CAWSVWLQDTQYF.

V usage is TRBV20-1 and J usage is TRBJ2-7; without DNA, the TCRdb call of TRBD1 cannot be checked. The germline CDR1 and CDR2 sequences are DFQATT and SNEGSKA (reference sequence). The CDR3 runs to 16 residues. The CDR3 is CSARDGPGGSSYEQYF.

V usage is TRBV3-1 and J usage is TRBJ1-2; TCRdb gives TRBD1 as the D gene, but with no DNA this cannot be confirmed. Germline CDR1 LGHDT, CDR2 YNNKEL (reference sequence). This CDR3 is built from 12 residues. This CDR3 reads CASSIGDYGYTF. The full variable domain, with the rest looked up from reference TRBV3-1 and TRBJ1-2, is DTAVSQTPKYLVTQMGNDKSIKCEQNLGHDTMYWYKQDSKKFLKIMFSYNNKELIINETVPNRFSPKSPDKAHLNLHINSLELGDSAVYFCASSIGDYGYTFGSGTRLTVV.

This chain uses TRBV28 with TRBJ1-6. Germline CDR1 reads MDHEN; CDR2 reads SYDVKM. This CDR3 spans 15 amino acids. The CDR3 sequence is CASSLMAADNSPLHF.